Listed below are T cell receptor beta chains from one sample, sequenced in a study of T cells in Graves' hyperthyroidism and ophthalmopathy. TCRdb used MiXCR to reprocess the multiplex PCR reads, holding one entry per CDR3 protein. The sample shows about 560,000 distinct CDR3 sequences, 15% to 18% of them seen only once. Sequencing was performed on blood. The receptors come from a woman aged 30 to 39 with Graves' hyperthyroidism. Both conserved end residues are part of each CDR3. Each record gives: CDR3 DNA, CDR3 protein, V gene, clone size, J gene, D gene. A D gene is named only where the DNA matches it firmly. Size is omitted from some rows. Given values are once, few, many or a class for expanded clones.

TGCAGTGCTAGTCGTGAACCCGGGACAGGGTGGGATGAGCAGTTCTTC,CSASREPGTGWDEQFF,TRBV20-1,many,TRBJ2-1,TRBD1
TGTGCCAGCAGGCGGACGGATGAAGCTTTCTTT,CASRRTDEAFF,TRBV6-1,many,TRBJ1-1,-
TGCAGTGCTAGAGCCCAGCTAGCCAAAAACATTCAGTACTTC,CSARAQLAKNIQYF,TRBV20-1,few,TRBJ2-4,-
TGTGCCAGCAGCCAAGAGAGGGGGCGCGGTGAGTTTGGAAACACCATATATTTT,CASSQERGRGEFGNTIYF,TRBV4-2,few,TRBJ1-3,TRBD1
TGTGCCAGCAGGCCTAGACCGGGACACAATGAGCAGTTCTTC,CASRPRPGHNEQFF,TRBV7-8,many,TRBJ2-1,-
TGCGCCAGCAGGCTTTCAGGCACCGGGGAGCTGTTTTTT,CASRLSGTGELFF,TRBV10-1,-,TRBJ2-2,-
TGTGCCAGCAGGCCTTTGACAGATAGCACAGATACGCAGTATTTT,CASRPLTDSTDTQYF,TRBV7-8,-,TRBJ2-3,-
TGTGCCAGCAGTGCCGACCCTCGTGGAGGCTACACCTTC,CASSADPRGGYTF,TRBV6-4,-,TRBJ1-2,-
TGTGCCAGCAGCCTTAGGACAGGGGTTAATGAAAAACTGTTTTTT,CASSLRTGVNEKLFF,TRBV6-1,many,TRBJ1-4,TRBD1
TGCGCCAGCAGCAGAGGGACTAGCGGGAGGGGAGGTATCTATGAGCAGTTCTTC,CASSRGTSGRGGIYEQFF,TRBV5-1,-,TRBJ2-1,TRBD2
TGTGCCAGCTCACCACCGGGCAGAATGATATCCTACGAGCAGTACTTC,CASSPPGRMISYEQYF,TRBV11-2,-,TRBJ2-7,-
TGTGCCAGCAGTTGGGCGGGAGAGGGATCCTACGAGCAGTACTTC,CASSWAGEGSYEQYF,TRBV27,many,TRBJ2-7,TRBD2